This T cell receptor beta chain was recorded in a study of PD-1 blockade in classical Hodgkin lymphoma (dated by TCRdb to 2018 to 2021). The study in broad terms: Nivolumab dosing was 3 mg/kg intravenously every 2 weeks, continuing until either disease progression or unacceptable toxicity. The study used TCR beta sequencing and CyTOF to define a peripheral blood immune signature of response to PD-1 blockade in classical Hodgkin lymphoma. On the study overall, not on this receptor specifically: Baseline diversity similar to that of newly diagnosed patients was observed in trial patients achieving complete response, whereas significantly lower diversity was observed in partial responders and progressors. The study was restricted to a single clinical trial cohort, and the causes of repertoire differences, possibly disease activity or prior therapy, were left undefined. Diversity was lower in patients who began nivolumab less than 1 year after ASCT, so these patients were left out of later analyses to avoid confounding by immune reconstitution. Baseline TCR diversity was reported to be lower in newly diagnosed patients than in healthy donors and to be lower still in relapsed/refractory patients. By C4D1, a significant rise was seen in CD4+ TCR diversity but not in CD8+ TCR diversity (p=0.0027 vs p=0.16), and the rise was most apparent among complete responders (p=0.02).

The time point label for this specimen denotes: cycle 4 day 1 (C4D1), after about 6 weeks of nivolumab. Every trial patient had relapsed after autologous stem cell transplantation, and cohorts A, B and C differed in prior brentuximab vedotin exposure. A total of fewer than 70 patients with relapsed/refractory classical Hodgkin lymphoma made up the trial cohort, and each patient's best overall response was complete response, partial response or progressive disease. Single-agent nivolumab was administered to trial patients in the multi-cohort phase II CheckMate 205 trial. An independent review committee assessed best overall response by applying the 2007 International Working Group response criteria. PBMCs from the trial were collected at three points: immediately before nivolumab initiation (C1D1), and during therapy at cycle 2 day 1 and cycle 4 day 1. After peripheral blood was drawn into 8 mL Vacutainer Cell Preparation Tubes, PBMCs were isolated by centrifugation and then cryopreserved.

Including the terminal cysteine and phenylalanine, the CDR3 comprises 16 residues. Only the CDR3 DNA is retained, 48 bases long and in frame from the first base. CDR1 is given as SGHDT and CDR2 as YYEEEE, both from the germline V gene. V and J are trimmed by 4 bases and 3 bases, and the gene matches miss 9 bases of the junction. With respect to this clone: Its antigen is currently not known. Per-base quality was not reported, and no clone a single base away is much larger than it.

Genomic DNA was isolated using the Qiagen DNeasy kit from unsorted PBMCs as well as from negatively selected CD4+ and CD8+ fractions. TCR beta CDR3 regions were amplified by immunoSEQ multiplex PCR using primers annealing to V and J segments. Amplification bias was minimized using a synthetic immune receptor repertoire, and residual bias was removed computationally after sequencing. Per the original workflow: Custom Python scripts were used to quantify repertoire diversity as the Shannon entropy index. Unsorted, CD4+ and CD8+ repertoires were analyzed separately, except in combined analyses where CD4+ and CD8+ sequences were merged in silico. A clone was considered expanded if an increase in frequency of at least 2-fold after treatment relative to C1D1 was found, and a pseudocount of 0.5 was applied to clones undetected at baseline. Clones with 0 or 1 copy at C1D1 were classified as singleton clones, and clones with 2 or more copies were classified as non-singleton clones. Clones expanded in unsorted samples were assigned a CD4+, CD8+ or unknown annotation through matching of protein sequences in sorted samples from the same patient. Wilcoxon tests were applied to paired samples to test diversity changes from C1D1 to C4D1. TCRdb carries this immuneACCESS record with in-frame sequences only. Its versions omit some clonotypes, under half of them owing to an unresolved V gene in the studies checked, with the rest unexplained. The DNA gave D and trimming, while V, J and clone size come from that table. This sample is represented by 21,000 or so clones; roughly 90% of them were singletons. Together, the top ten hold 23% of the sample.

The sequenced sample was peripheral blood mononuclear cells (PBMCs), obtained before the fourth cycle of nivolumab. The chain couples TRBV5-6 to TRBJ2-7, and 11 bases in between align with TRBD2. The sequence was collected from a human donor with classical Hodgkin lymphoma. The sequence in DNA is TGTGCCAGCAGCCACTGGACTAGCGGGCCCCGCTACGAGCAGTACTTC. It codes for CASSHWTSGPRYEQYF.